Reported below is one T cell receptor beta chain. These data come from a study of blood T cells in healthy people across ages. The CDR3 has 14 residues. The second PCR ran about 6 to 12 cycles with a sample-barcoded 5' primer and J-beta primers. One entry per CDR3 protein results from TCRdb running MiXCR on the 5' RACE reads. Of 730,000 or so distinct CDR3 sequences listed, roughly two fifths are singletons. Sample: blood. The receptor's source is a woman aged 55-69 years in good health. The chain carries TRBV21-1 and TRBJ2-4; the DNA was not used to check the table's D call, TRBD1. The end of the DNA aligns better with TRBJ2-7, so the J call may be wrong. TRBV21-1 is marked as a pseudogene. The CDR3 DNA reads TGTGCCAGCAGCAGAGACGGGACAGCCTTCGAGCAGTACTTC. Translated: CASSRDGTAFEQYF.